Below, one T cell receptor (beta chain) is given with its context. These data come from a study of blood T cell repertoires in COVID-19. Authors' processing steps: Nucleated cell counts were estimated from reference gene primer amplification. Data came from immunoSEQ multiplex PCR; TCRdb stores just in-frame clones and leaves some out. Clone size and V and J calls were adopted from that table, with D and trimming inferred from the DNA. The sample records about 180,000 clones, roughly 90% being singletons. The CDR3 consists of 13 residues. V dropped 3 bases and J dropped 7 bases, with 12 bases sitting between them. From germline, CDR1 is SGHTA and CDR2 FQGNSA. Participants came from about two dozen US areas, aged roughly 18 to 89 years. Participant-given clinical history determined each cohort assignment. Cohort 3 recovery required two negative PCRs, clearance, or symptom resolution.

The chain links TRBV7-2 to TRBJ1-1, with D unresolved. Sequenced input: PBMCs or T cells enriched from blood (not recorded which). This clonotype was sampled from a woman in her fifties or sixties who had recovered from COVID-19. In DNA, the CDR3 is TGTGCCAGCAGCTTGAGCCGTAATAATGAAGCTTTCTTT. Amino acid sequence: CASSLSRNNEAFF.